This entry lists 4 T cell receptor beta chains sequenced from one sample in a study of OX40 agonist ivuxolimab in advanced cancers. Profiled with immunoSEQ multiplex PCR; TCRdb holds only in-frame clones, not every one. The sample holds 95,000 to 120,000 clones, about 91% seen once. The sequencing used CD4+ or CD8+ T cells sorted from blood, collected in a trial of the OX40 agonist ivuxolimab. The source is an adult with an advanced solid tumor such as melanoma, head and neck, liver or kidney cancer.

CDR3 in DNA: TGTGCCAGCAGAGGGAGGACAGCCGGAAACACCATATATTTT. Its translation is CASRGRTAGNTIYF. The chain joins TRBV6-5 to TRBJ1-3; tentatively, D is TRBD1 (6 bases). Germline V CDR1 and CDR2: MNHEY, SVGAGI. The length of the CDR3 is 14 residues. The V end was cut by 6 bases, the J end by 4 bases, with 13 bases between.

Only one count was recorded for this clone. V is TRBV19 and J is TRBJ1-2; D ambiguous. V was cut by 8 bases and J by 0 bases, with 13 bases left in between. This CDR3 has 14 amino acids. From germline, CDR1 is LNHDA and CDR2 SQIVND (reference sequence). The CDR3 sequence: CASSPSAANYGYTF. CDR3 sequence (DNA): TGTGCCAGTTCCCCGTCGGCCGCTAACTATGGCTACACCTTC.

CDR3 residues: CARSLEPRTGNNQPQHF. The CDR3, as DNA: TGTGCCAGAAGCTTGGAACCCCGGACAGGAAACAATCAGCCCCAGCATTTT. The chain couples TRBV5-3 to TRBJ1-5; 7 bases are a match to TRBD1. TRBV5-3 is assigned to the ORF class and has an uncertain function. There are 17 residues in the CDR3. V dropped 0 bases and J dropped 3; count of bases not matched to a gene: 9.

This chain links TRBV6-6 with TRBJ2-7; TRBD2 aligns across 11 bases. The CDR3 has 16 amino acids. V was pared by 0 bases and J by 2 bases, with 3 bases of the junction left unmatched. CDR1 MNHNY and CDR2 SVGAGI come from the germline V gene (reference sequence). CDR3 sequence reads: CASSYSTSGATYEQYF. The CDR3 DNA reads as TGTGCCAGCAGTTACTCGACTAGCGGGGCGACCTACGAGCAGTACTTC.